This TCR beta chain was sequenced during a study of shared clonotypes between healthy human individuals. Details on this clone: Antigen: not known.

Those who donated, Caucasian adults without exception, all lived in Nashville, Tennessee. Memory CD4+ cells were the fraction left after CD45RA+ naive selection. Produced via immunoSEQ multiplex PCR; TCRdb's table is partial and in-frame only. Altogether some 2,500,000 clones are present, approximately 93% being singletons, with the ten largest covering roughly 0.39%. Per germline, CDR1 LGHNA and CDR2 YNFKEQ. Trimming removed 0 bases at V and 4 bases at J, with 6 bases between. The CDR3 runs to 14 residues. The study's findings and limits: Larger richness was generally estimated for naive than memory subsets. When naive CD4 clonotypes were compared across a few donors, approximately 4.9% were shared.

Sample: naive CD4+ T cells from PBMCs. The sample's subset: CD45RA+ positively selected. This clonotype was sampled from a young man in good health. Some clones in this sample may be carry-over from other donors' samples. J is TRBJ2-2 and V is TRBV4-2; D call uncertain. The chain's CDR3 is CASSQETGTGELFF. Written as DNA, the CDR3 is TGTGCCAGCAGCCAAGAGACTGGCACCGGGGAGCTGTTTTTT.